Below are 10 T cell receptor beta chains sequenced from a single sample in a study of blood T cells in healthy people across ages (dated by TCRdb to between 2015 and 2016). Preparation of the library involved 5' RACE. Sequenced using an Illumina HiSeq 2500. A second PCR of roughly 7 to 12 cycles was run with a J-beta primer mix and a sample-barcoded 5' primer. TCRdb applied fastp at Q25 and MiXCR to the public reads, then kept only in-frame beta chains. Identical CDR3 proteins give one entry, which carries the most common genes and DNA. The sample contains more than 900,000 distinct CDR3 sequences, almost 30% of them found a single time. In total, the top ten clones hold more than 8.5% of the sample. The data were also submitted as part of a second study, on T cells of mothers and their children.

Source material: blood. Receptors were obtained from a middle-aged woman in good health.

Remarks on this clonotype: A read error may be the cause here, since a much bigger clone is one base away. This chain joins TRBV5-6 and TRBJ2-1; D uncertain. The end of the DNA is better explained by TRBJ2-7, so the J call may be wrong. Germline values: CDR1 SGHDT, CDR2 YYEEEE. The CDR3 contains 16 residues. CDR3 sequence (DNA): TGTGCCAGCAGCGAATTCGCCGTAGGCTCCTACAATGAGCAGTACTTC. This codes for CASSEFAVGSYNEQYF.

About this clonotype: A single base separates this from a much larger clone, so it may be a read error. V usage is TRBV29-1 and J usage is TRBJ1-2; maybe TRBD1 (5 bases). Between the trimmed V and J ends, which lost 3 bases and 4 bases, there was a span of 21 bases. Germline values: CDR1 SQVTM, CDR2 ANQGSEA. This CDR3 has 16 amino acids. The CDR3 protein is CSVETESARGTYGYTF. The DNA for the CDR3 is TGCAGCGTTGAGACTGAATCCGCGAGGGGTACCTATGGCTACACCTTC.

This clonotype was recorded many times. The chain combines TRBV29-1 with TRBJ1-2; D is uncertain. Trimming took 6 bases from V and 4 from J, leaving 9 bases between them. CDR3 size: 11 residues. CDR1 and CDR2 from the germline V gene are SQVTM and ANQGSEA. The CDR3 region is CSVLASYGYTF. Written as DNA, the CDR3 is TGCAGCGTCCTCGCCAGCTATGGCTACACCTTC. Supplemented by reference TRBV29-1 and TRBJ1-2, the full variable domain reads SAVISQKPSRDICQRGTSLTIQCQVDSQVTMMFWYRQQPGQSLTLIATANQGSEATYESGFVIDKFPISRPNLTFSTLTVSNMSPEDSSIYLCSVLASYGYTFGSGTRLTVV.

This clonotype was recorded many times. The rearrangement joins TRBV20-1 to TRBJ2-3, with TRBD2 identical over 7 bases. Germline trimming cut 5 bases from V and 7 bases from J; bases unmatched to any gene: 15. Germline CDR1 reads DFQATT; CDR2 reads SNEGSKA (reference sequence). The CDR3 spans 15 residues. The CDR3 sequence is CSAQSLAVGSNTQYF. The CDR3 DNA reads TGCAGTGCTCAGAGCCTAGCGGTGGGGTCGAATACGCAGTATTTT.

This clonotype came up many times. The CDR3 reads CASSLGQGASDQYF. CDR3 bases: TGTGCCAGCAGTTTAGGGCAGGGGGCTTCTGACCAGTACTTC. This chain joins TRBV12-3 or TRBV12-4 and TRBJ2-5, with 8 bases that match TRBD1. The J segment lost 10 bases and the V segment lost 1 base, leaving 8 bases of the junction unmatched. This CDR3 region has 14 residues.

This clonotype was seen a handful of times. This chain joins TRBV7-3 and TRBJ2-1, with D possibly called TRBD1 or TRBD2 (5 bases each). This CDR3 has 17 residues. Deletions cut 1 base from V and 1 base from J, with 14 bases between. Germline V CDR1 and CDR2: SGHTA, FQGTGA. CDR3 region: CASSLNSEGSSYNEQFF. CDR3 nucleotides: TGTGCCAGCAGCTTAAATTCCGAGGGGTCGTCCTACAATGAGCAGTTCTTC.

This chain joins TRBV20-1 and TRBJ1-5; D is undetermined. Germline CDR1 is DFQATT and CDR2 is SNEGSKA (reference sequence). CDR3 size: 16 residues. Trimming shortened V by 2 bases and J by 0 bases, and 14 bases separated the two germline ends. CDR3 amino acids: CSARPKGRVSNQPQHF. Written as DNA, the CDR3 is TGCAGTGCTAGACCCAAGGGTAGGGTTAGCAATCAGCCCCAGCATTTT.

The chain links TRBV7-9 to TRBJ1-2; D remains unclear. Trimming took off 5 bases at V and 6 bases at J, with 16 bases between the two ends. The germline gives CDR1 SEHNR, CDR2 FQNEAQ (reference sequence). There are 14 residues in the CDR3. CDR3 protein: CASSPVLDGDGYTF. The CDR3 DNA reads TGTGCCAGCAGCCCAGTCTTAGACGGAGATGGCTACACCTTC.

The sample holds a few counts of this clonotype. A much larger clone sits a single nucleotide away, making a read error possible. The chain has TRBV7-3 and TRBJ2-3; 10 bases match TRBD2. The germline V gene has CDR1 SGHTA and CDR2 FQGTGA. The CDR3 extends over 21 amino acids. Trimming took 1 base from V and 2 from J; bases not matched to a gene: 18. CDR3 sequence: CASSLMSPGTSAPRLTDTQYF. The CDR3 DNA reads as TGTGCCAGCAGCTTAATGAGTCCCGGGACTAGCGCCCCACGCCTCACAGATACGCAGTATTTT.

This clonotype was seen only a few times. This chain links TRBV19 with TRBJ2-4; D is perhaps TRBD1 or TRBD2 (5 bases each). CDR1 and CDR2 from the germline V gene are LNHDA and SQIVND (reference sequence). V lost 8 bases, J lost 3 bases, and 14 bases lay in between. This CDR3 has 14 residues. DNA for the CDR3: TGTGCCAGTCTACAGGTGGGAGACAAAAACATTCAGTACTTC. It encodes CASLQVGDKNIQYF.